The 26 T cell receptor beta chains listed next were all sequenced from one sample in a study of blood T cell repertoires in COVID-19. Repertoires were generated with immunoSEQ multiplex PCR, while TCRdb's copy carries only in-frame clones and drops some. The sample holds around 210,000 clones, roughly 85% seen once. The source material was peripheral blood. These receptors all stem from a man between 50 and 59 years old with COVID-19, enrolled during active disease.

The chain uses TRBV19 and TRBJ2-3; D is perhaps TRBD1 (5 bases). CDR1 is LNHDA and CDR2 is SQIVND in the germline V gene (reference sequence). Trimming removed 3 bases from V and 9 bases from J, with 10 bases in between. The CDR3 length is 12 residues. CDR3 nucleotides: TGTGCCAGTAGTATTGGGGCGCGAACGCAGTATTTT. This gives the protein CASSIGARTQYF. Full variable domain (remainder filled in from reference TRBV19 and TRBJ2-3): DGGITQSPKYLFRKEGQNVTLSCEQNLNHDAMYWYRQDPGQGLRLIYYSQIVNDFQKGDIAEGYSVSREKKESFPLTVTSAQKNPTAFYLCASSIGARTQYFGPGTRLTVL.

The rearrangement uses TRBV11-2 and TRBJ1-5, with unresolved D. This CDR3 has 14 residues. CDR1 SGHAT and CDR2 FQNNGV come from the germline V gene. Trimming cost V 1 base and J 6 bases, with 10 bases left between them. CDR3 coding DNA: TGTGCCAGCAGCTTAGGGGCTCTGGGTCAGCCCCAGCATTTT. Amino acids: CASSLGALGQPQHF.

V is TRBV10-1 and J is TRBJ1-2; TRBD1 is a possible D gene (6 bases). The CDR3 is 13 amino acids. Trimming stripped 2 bases from V and 5 bases from J, with 9 bases between. Germline V gives CDR1 WNHNN, CDR2 SYGVQD (reference sequence). The DNA for the CDR3 is TGCGCCAGCAGTGAGCAACAGGGTTATGGCTACACCTTC. It is translated as CASSEQQGYGYTF.

The chain couples TRBV15 to TRBJ1-2; no reliable D call. The germline V gene encodes CDR1 LNHNV and CDR2 YYDKDF (reference sequence). The V end lost 1 base, the J end lost 1 base, and 4 bases lay between the germline ends. This CDR3 spans 13 amino acids. CDR3 loop: CATSRALNYGYTF. The CDR3, as DNA: TGTGCCACCAGCAGAGCTCTTAACTATGGCTACACCTTC.

J is TRBJ2-7 and V is TRBV6-6; 7 bases match TRBD1. CDR1 is MNHNY and CDR2 is SVGAGI in the germline V gene (reference sequence). The CDR3 sequence is 15 residues long. V was pared by 7 bases and J by 2 bases, with 11 bases of the junction left unmatched. DNA of the CDR3: TGTGCCAGCACCGCCCGTGACAGGGTTGCCTACGAGCAGTACTTC. This sequence encodes CASTARDRVAYEQYF.

V usage is TRBV12-3 or TRBV12-4 and J usage is TRBJ2-7, with TRBD2 matching over 8 bases. The CDR3 is 13 amino acids. V shed 3 bases, J shed 3 bases, and the junction held 1 base outside the gene matches. This chain's CDR3 is CASSFGGGYEQYF. The DNA of the CDR3 is TGTGCCAGCAGTTTCGGGGGGGGCTACGAGCAGTACTTC.

The chain links TRBV5-1 to TRBJ2-1; the match to TRBD1 covers 9 bases. Germline V lookup: CDR1 SGHRS, CDR2 YFSETQ. This CDR3 comprises 15 residues. V dropped 3 bases and J dropped 4; count of bases not matched to a gene: 5. Here the CDR3 DNA reads TGCGCCAGCAGCTCCCGGGACAGGGCATACAATGAGCAGTTCTTC. It is translated as CASSSRDRAYNEQFF. The full variable domain, completed using reference TRBV5-1 and TRBJ2-1, is KAGVTQTPRYLIKTRGQQVTLSCSPISGHRSVSWYQQTPGQGLQFLFEYFSETQRNKGNFPGRFSGRQFSNSRSEMNVSTLELGDSALYLCASSSRDRAYNEQFFGPGTRLTVL.

This chain uses TRBV7-9 with TRBJ1-4, with TRBD1 identical over 10 bases. This CDR3 is built from 16 residues. The V gene's germline CDR1 is SEHNR and CDR2 FQNEAQ (reference sequence). V gave up 2 bases and J gave up 5 bases; unmatched junction bases: 5. Here the CDR3 reads CASSLSKGQGNEKLFF. In DNA form, the CDR3 reads TGTGCCAGCAGCTTAAGTAAGGGACAGGGGAATGAAAAACTGTTTTTT.

This clone has only a few counts. The gene calls are TRBV19 and TRBJ2-7, with 7 bases identical to TRBD1. The germline gives CDR1 LNHDA, CDR2 SQIVND (reference sequence). The CDR3 has 14 residues. V lost 2 bases to trimming and J lost 6 bases; unmatched junction nucleotides: 7. The CDR3 DNA reads as TGTGCCAGTAGTATAAAGACAGGGTTGAGCGAGCAGTACTTC. Encoded protein: CASSIKTGLSEQYF.

V usage is TRBV6-5 and J usage is TRBJ1-2, with 7 bases fitting TRBD1. CDR3 size: 14 residues. The trim removed 6 bases at V and 5 bases at J, leaving 9 bases unmatched. Germline V gene lookup returns CDR1 MNHEY and CDR2 SVGAGI. CDR3 amino acids: CASRANAQGYGYTF. The CDR3 region has the DNA TGTGCCAGCAGGGCCAACGCACAGGGGTATGGCTACACCTTC.

This chain joins TRBV6-5 and TRBJ1-5; 9 bases align to TRBD1. Trimming cost V 6 bases and J 5 bases; bases outside gene matches: 2. CDR3 length: 13 amino acids. Germline V CDR1 and CDR2: MNHEY, SVGAGI. CDR3 DNA sequence: TGTGCCAGCAGCTGGGACAGGGATCAGCCCCAGCATTTT. This encodes CASSWDRDQPQHF.

The chain links TRBV5-1 to TRBJ1-6, with 8 bases that match TRBD1. The length of the CDR3 is 15 residues. The V gene end was trimmed by 5 bases and the J gene end by 10 bases; junction bases not matched to a gene: 11. Germline CDR1 reads SGHRS; CDR2 reads YFSETQ. The DNA of the CDR3 is TGCGCCAGCAGTCAAATTCAGGGGGCTGGATCACCCCTCCACTTT. It translates to CASSQIQGAGSPLHF.

The chain recombines TRBV11-1 with TRBJ1-6; tentatively, D is TRBD1 (5 bases). CDR1 SGHAT and CDR2 FQDESV come from the germline V gene (reference sequence). Trimming shortened V by 5 bases and J by 11 bases, and 13 bases separated the two germline ends. The CDR3 spans 13 residues. The DNA of the CDR3 is TGTGCCAGCAGCCAGATCACAGGAACACCCCTCCACTTT. Residues: CASSQITGTPLHF.

This clone was seen a handful of times. V and J are TRBV27 and TRBJ2-3, with 10 bases fitting TRBD1. J was trimmed by 4 bases and V by 6 bases; bases with no gene match: 16. The CDR3 consists of 18 residues. From germline, CDR1 is MNHEY and CDR2 SMNVEV (reference sequence). This CDR3 reads CASSNLNSRDRGSDTQYF. DNA for the CDR3: TGTGCCAGCAGCAACCTTAATTCCCGGGACAGGGGCTCAGATACGCAGTATTTT.

This clone was seen a handful of times. This chain links TRBV9 with TRBJ2-7; 13 nucleotides agree with TRBD2. V shed 3 bases and J 2 bases; nucleotides not matched to a gene: 2. Germline values: CDR1 SGDLS, CDR2 YYNGEE. The CDR3 runs 15 residues. The CDR3 loop reads CASSAGLAGTYEQYF. The CDR3 nucleotides read TGTGCCAGCAGCGCGGGACTAGCGGGGACCTACGAGCAGTACTTC. Based on the CDR3 plus reference TRBV9 and TRBJ2-7, the full variable domain is DSGVTQTPKHLITATGQRVTLRCSPRSGDLSVYWYQQSLDQGLQFLIQYYNGEERAKGNILERFSAQQFPDLHSELNLSSLELGDSALYFCASSAGLAGTYEQYFGPGTRLTVT.

V usage is TRBV6-5 and J usage is TRBJ2-3; 8 bases line up with TRBD2. With V trimmed by 3 bases and J by 0 bases, 5 bases remained unmatched. CDR1 and CDR2 (germline): MNHEY, SVGAGI. This CDR3 is 16 amino acids long. CDR3 DNA sequence: TGTGCCAGCAGTTATGACGGGGGGGGAAGCACAGATACGCAGTATTTT. It is translated as CASSYDGGGSTDTQYF.

The V call is TRBV7-2, the J call TRBJ1-1, with D perhaps matching TRBD1 (5 bases). Trimming removed 5 bases at V and 1 base at J, with 14 bases between. Per germline, CDR1 SGHTA and CDR2 FQGNSA. There are 15 residues in the CDR3. The CDR3 is CASSPSQGRNTEAFF. The CDR3 DNA follows: TGTGCCAGCAGCCCAAGTCAGGGTAGGAACACTGAAGCTTTCTTT.

CDR3 region: CATQGGLYNSPLHF. The CDR3 nucleotides are TGTGCCACACAGGGGGGTCTGTATAATTCACCCCTCCACTTT. The rearrangement joins TRBV5-5 to TRBJ1-6, with 8 positions matching TRBD1. The CDR3 has 14 amino acids. V shed 9 bases, J shed 4 bases, and the junction held 6 bases outside the gene matches. Germline V gene sequence: CDR1 SGHKS, CDR2 YYEKEE (reference sequence). The full variable domain, in which reference TRBV5-5 and TRBJ1-6 provide the parts outside the CDR3, is DAGVTQSPTHLIKTRGQQVTLRCSPISGHKSVSWYQQVLGQGPQFIFQYYEKEERGRGNFPDRFSARQFPNYSSELNVNALLLGDSALYLCATQGGLYNSPLHFGNGTRLTVT.

The rearrangement uses TRBV5-1 and TRBJ1-2, with 7 bases fitting TRBD1. Germline lookup yields CDR1 SGHRS and CDR2 YFSETQ. This CDR3 comprises 15 residues. V was pared by 4 bases and J by 5 bases, with 11 bases of the junction left unmatched. The CDR3 reads CASSVGTDLWYGYTF. The CDR3 bases are TGCGCCAGCAGCGTCGGGACAGATTTGTGGTATGGCTACACCTTC.

The genes are TRBV20-1 and TRBJ2-3, with TRBD2 identical over 11 bases. This CDR3 is built from 15 residues. Trimming removed 3 bases from V and 0 bases from J; junction bases left unmatched: 2. Germline V CDR1 and CDR2: DFQATT, SNEGSKA (reference sequence). For the CDR3, the DNA is TGCAGTGCTAGTGGGACTAGCGGTAGCACAGATACGCAGTATTTT. Translated, it gives CSASGTSGSTDTQYF.

In DNA, the CDR3 is TGTGCCAGCTCACCGGAGAGAGGGGGAAATTGGGTAAAACTGTTTTTT. Amino acids: CASSPERGGNWVKLFF. The chain uses TRBV18 and TRBJ1-4; the D gene is possibly TRBD1 (6 bases). The CDR3 is made up of 16 amino acids. Trimming took off 3 bases at V and 10 bases at J, with 21 bases between the two ends. CDR1 and CDR2 from the germline V gene are KGHSH and LQKENI. The full variable domain, its missing parts supplied by reference TRBV18 and TRBJ1-4, is NAGVMQNPRHLVRRRGQEARLRCSPMKGHSHVYWYRQLPEEGLKFMVYLQKENIIDESGMPKERFSAEFPKEGPSILRIQQVVRGDSAAYFCASSPERGGNWVKLFFGSGTQLSVL.

The J gene is TRBJ1-1, the V gene TRBV5-1; D perhaps matches TRBD1 (5 bases). The CDR3 length is 15 residues. V lost 2 bases and J lost 2, with 13 bases in between. The germline V gene encodes CDR1 SGHRS and CDR2 YFSETQ. The CDR3 reads CASSFGLRGNTEAFF. CDR3 bases: TGCGCCAGCAGCTTCGGCCTAAGGGGTAACACTGAAGCTTTCTTT.

V usage is TRBV7-9 and J usage is TRBJ2-1, with 10 bases identical to TRBD2. The CDR3 is 14 residues long. Trimming at V came to 5 bases and at J to 6 bases, leaving 4 bases not matched to a gene. Germline V gives CDR1 SEHNR, CDR2 FQNEAQ (reference sequence). In DNA, the CDR3 is TGTGCCAGCAGCGACGGACTAGCGGCCAATGAGCAGTTCTTC. It encodes CASSDGLAANEQFF.

The chain links TRBV5-1 to TRBJ2-5, with D tentatively TRBD1 (5 bases). Per germline, CDR1 SGHRS and CDR2 YFSETQ. V was clipped by 4 bases and J by 4 bases, with 14 bases between them. The CDR3 contains 14 residues. The CDR3 DNA follows: TGCGCCAGCAGCCCCTCGCAGGGTGTAGAGACCCAGTACTTC. Translated: CASSPSQGVETQYF.

This clone was picked up one time. V gene TRBV20-1 combines with J gene TRBJ1-1, with TRBD1 matching 9 bases. CDR1 is DFQATT, CDR2 SNEGSKA, per germline (reference sequence). The CDR3 sequence is 12 residues long. The J segment lost 10 bases and the V segment lost 3 bases, leaving 6 bases of the junction unmatched. For the CDR3, the DNA is TGCAGTGCTAGTCGGACAGGGGATCGAGCTTTCTTT. Protein product: CSASRTGDRAFF.

The V call is TRBV28, the J call TRBJ2-5, with TRBD2 identical over 10 bases. Germline CDR1 MDHEN, CDR2 SYDVKM. The CDR3 runs to 17 residues. V lost 3 bases, J lost 5 bases, and 12 bases stayed unmatched. The CDR3: CASSFRGSSGGFETQYF. CDR3 nucleotides: TGTGCCAGCAGTTTCCGGGGTTCTAGCGGGGGTTTTGAGACCCAGTACTTC.